This entry concerns a single T cell receptor beta chain. This CDR3 region has 17 residues. The germline V gene has CDR1 SGDLS and CDR2 YYNGEE. V lost 4 bases and J lost 2, with 22 bases in between. The data were taken from a study of T cell changes during pregnancy in multiple sclerosis. The method was immunoSEQ multiplex PCR; TCRdb's version includes in-frame clones alone and lacks a portion of them. The sample has about 31,000 clones; roughly 86% are singletons. This specimen consisted of CD8+ T cells from peripheral blood mononuclear cells, obtained in the first trimester of pregnancy. The J gene is TRBJ2-7, the V gene TRBV9, with D possibly being TRBD2 (5 bases). The receptor comes from a female donor with multiple sclerosis, enrolled in a pregnancy study. This CDR3 is CASSTPVGPGDPYEQYF. CDR3 sequence (DNA): TGTGCCAGCAGCACCCCTGTCGGCCCCGGGGATCCCTACGAGCAGTACTTC. Looking up the rest from reference TRBV9 and TRBJ2-7 gives the full variable domain: DSGVTQTPKHLITATGQRVTLRCSPRSGDLSVYWYQQSLDQGLQFLIQYYNGEERAKGNILERFSAQQFPDLHSELNLSSLELGDSALYFCASSTPVGPGDPYEQYFGPGTRLTVT.